The next 22 T cell receptor beta chains were all read from a single sample in a study of CD8 T cells in ankylosing spondylitis. TCRdb redid the calling of the 5' RACE reads with MiXCR, one entry per CDR3 protein. The data contain roughly 170,000 distinct CDR3 sequences, 8.5% to 10% of them singletons. Sequences were obtained from blood, either unsorted or a sorted T cell fraction (not recorded which). These TCRs come from a female donor with ankylosing spondylitis or in good health (not recorded which).

The chain employs TRBV5-5 and TRBJ2-7, with D hard to call. CDR3 length: 13 amino acids. The V gene lost 0 bases and the J gene lost 3 bases, with 7 bases spanning the gap. CDR1 SGHKS and CDR2 YYEKEE come from the germline V gene (reference sequence). CDR3 coding DNA: TGTGCCAGCAGCTTGGCTAGTTACTACGAGCAGTACTTC. Translation: CASSLASYYEQYF.

This clonotype was counted a few times. The rearrangement joins TRBV28 to TRBJ2-1, with TRBD2 matching 7 bases. CDR1 and CDR2 from the germline V gene are MDHEN and SYDVKM. The V and J ends lost 5 bases and 5 bases, in that order; junction bases with no gene match: 6. This CDR3 has 14 residues. The CDR3 sequence is CASSREDSHNEQFF. CDR3 coding DNA: TGTGCCAGCAGTCGGGAGGATAGTCACAATGAGCAGTTCTTC.

The chain combines TRBV6-2 or TRBV6-3 with TRBJ2-1; maybe TRBD1 (8 bases). V dropped 10 bases and J dropped 7 bases, with 14 bases sitting between them. Germline values: CDR1 MNHEY, CDR2 SVGEGT. This CDR3 spans 12 amino acids. The CDR3 loop reads CATHRGGNEQFF. The CDR3 DNA is TGTGCCACCCACAGGGGGGGGAATGAGCAGTTCTTC.

This clonotype was seen a handful of times. The J gene is TRBJ2-3, the V gene TRBV27, with D hard to call. The CDR3 length is 15 residues. Looked up from germline, CDR1 is MNHEY and CDR2 is SMNVEV (reference sequence). V was clipped by 1 base and J by 5 bases, with 13 bases between them. In DNA form, the CDR3 reads TGTGCCAGCAGTTTATTGGGCGGCCAGTTAGATACGCAGTATTTT. As protein: CASSLLGGQLDTQYF.

This clonotype was seen a handful of times. The V call is TRBV9, the J call TRBJ1-2; D is uncertain. Germline V CDR1 and CDR2: SGDLS, YYNGEE. The CDR3 runs to 14 residues. V was trimmed by 0 bases and J by 0 bases, leaving 6 bases between them. The CDR3 is CASSVGSANYGYTF. As DNA, the CDR3 is TGTGCCAGCAGCGTAGGGTCAGCTAACTATGGCTACACCTTC. Supplemented by reference TRBV9 and TRBJ1-2, the full variable domain reads DSGVTQTPKHLITATGQRVTLRCSPRSGDLSVYWYQQSLDQGLQFLIQYYNGEERAKGNILERFSAQQFPDLHSELNLSSLELGDSALYFCASSVGSANYGYTFGSGTRLTVV.

The CDR3 coding sequence is TGTGCCAGCAGTTATCGACAGGTAGACGGCTACACCTTC. Amino acid sequence: CASSYRQVDGYTF. This chain connects TRBV6-2 or TRBV6-3 to TRBJ1-2; possibly TRBD1 for D (6 bases). CDR1 is MNHEY and CDR2 is SVGEGT in the germline V gene. CDR3 size: 13 residues. Trimming cost V 3 bases and J 8 bases, with 13 bases left between them.

The rearrangement links TRBV7-6 to TRBJ1-5; 9 nucleotides agree with TRBD1. V was clipped by 1 base and J by 7 bases; unmatched bases: 5. CDR1 is SGHVS and CDR2 is FNYEAQ in the germline V gene. The CDR3 is 15 residues long. The CDR3 loop is CASSLEQGARQPQHF. Here the CDR3 DNA reads TGTGCCAGCAGCTTAGAACAGGGGGCGAGGCAGCCCCAGCATTTT.

This clonotype was counted many times. The chain is built from TRBV5-5 and TRBJ2-2; D unclear. Germline CDR1 SGHKS, CDR2 YYEKEE (reference sequence). The CDR3 covers 16 residues. Trimming shortened V by 1 base and J by 3 bases, and 13 bases separated the two germline ends. The CDR3 coding sequence is TGTGCCAGCAGCTTGATCAACCTGGCGGACACCGGGGAGCTGTTTTTT. Translated, it gives CASSLINLADTGELFF.

There are a few counts of this clonotype. The chain has TRBV20-1 and TRBJ2-1; TRBD1 might be the D (5 bases). The CDR3 consists of 13 residues. The germline V gene has CDR1 DFQATT and CDR2 SNEGSKA (reference sequence). Trimming removed 0 bases at V and 9 bases at J, with 12 bases between. For the CDR3, the DNA is TGCAGTGCTAGAGATATACAGGCTGGTGAGCAGTTCTTC. This gives the protein CSARDIQAGEQFF.

This clonotype was observed at least ten times. The chain links TRBV7-8 to TRBJ2-3; 8 nucleotides line up with TRBD1. CDR3 length: 15 residues. The trim removed 5 bases at V and 1 base at J, leaving 5 bases unmatched. Per germline, CDR1 SGHVS and CDR2 FQNEAQ. The CDR3 sequence: CASSRGQEGTDTQYF. DNA of the CDR3: TGTGCCAGCAGCCGGGGACAGGAAGGCACAGATACGCAGTATTTT.

The genes are TRBV4-3 and TRBJ2-1; 13 bases align to TRBD2. V gave up 0 bases and J gave up 8 bases; unmatched junction bases: 10. The CDR3 has 18 amino acids. From germline, CDR1 is LGHNA and CDR2 YSLEER. This CDR3 is CASSQDEGLAGVRDEQFF. Here the CDR3 DNA reads TGCGCCAGCAGCCAAGATGAAGGACTAGCGGGAGTGCGGGATGAGCAGTTCTTC.

This clonotype was seen ten or more times. This chain links TRBV20-1 with TRBJ1-1, with D uncertain. V lost 6 bases, J lost 6 bases, and 11 bases lay in between. The CDR3 is made up of 11 amino acids. Germline loops: CDR1 DFQATT, CDR2 SNEGSKA (reference sequence). The chain's CDR3 is CSAPLEAEAFF. In nucleotides, the CDR3 is TGCAGTGCGCCCCTCGAGGCTGAAGCTTTCTTT.

This rearrangement joins TRBV9 to TRBJ1-6; 7 bases match TRBD1. After removal of 4 bases from V and 5 bases from J, the junction contained 3 bases not matched to a gene. Germline values: CDR1 SGDLS, CDR2 YYNGEE. The CDR3 is 14 amino acids. The CDR3 reads CASSTRGDNSPLHF. The CDR3 region has the DNA TGTGCCAGCAGCACCAGGGGGGATAATTCACCCCTCCACTTT.

The chain recombines TRBV24-1 with TRBJ2-1, with TRBD2 matching 8 bases. The CDR3 contains 21 residues. J gave up 0 bases and V 4 bases, and 19 bases lay outside the gene matches. CDR1 is KGHDR and CDR2 is SFDVKD in the germline V gene. The CDR3 sequence is CATSDNELAELSHSSYNEQFF. The CDR3 bases are TGTGCCACCAGTGACAATGAACTAGCGGAACTGAGTCATAGCTCCTACAATGAGCAGTTCTTC.

The rearrangement joins TRBV11-2 to TRBJ2-1, with D possibly matching TRBD2 (5 bases). Trimming removed 4 bases at V and 5 bases at J, with 12 bases between. The CDR3 runs to 14 residues. Germline V gene data show CDR1 as SGHAT and CDR2 as FQNNGV. This CDR3 reads CASSWTGKHNEQFF. In nucleotides, the CDR3 is TGTGCCAGCAGCTGGACGGGGAAACACAATGAGCAGTTCTTC.

The chain recombines TRBV7-6 with TRBJ2-1; TRBD2 matches at 9 bases. The J segment lost 10 bases and the V segment lost 5 bases, leaving 6 bases of the junction unmatched. From germline, CDR1 is SGHVS and CDR2 FNYEAQ. The CDR3 totals 13 residues. The CDR3 nucleotides read TGTGCCAGCAGCCCCAACAGCGGGAGGGAGCAGTTCTTC. Translation gives CASSPNSGREQFF.

This chain links TRBV19 with TRBJ2-1, with D unclear. Per germline, CDR1 LNHDA and CDR2 SQIVND (reference sequence). CDR3 length equals 17 residues. Between the trimmed V and J ends, which lost 0 bases and 5 bases, there was a span of 17 bases. The CDR3 DNA reads as TGTGCCAGTAGTATAGATTGGGGAACATACTCTAACAATGAGCAGTTCTTC. Its translation: CASSIDWGTYSNNEQFF.

This clonotype was observed a handful of times. In DNA form, the CDR3 reads TGCAGTGCTAGGGGGGTCCCTGAAGCTTTCTTT. The encoded protein is CSARGVPEAFF. V gene TRBV20-1 combines with J gene TRBJ1-1; the D gene is possibly TRBD1 (5 bases). The V gene lost 3 bases and the J gene lost 6 bases, with 8 bases spanning the gap. Germline CDR1 reads DFQATT; CDR2 reads SNEGSKA (reference sequence). The length of the CDR3 is 11 residues.

In this sample, this clonotype turned up many times. The chain has TRBV12-3 or TRBV12-4 and TRBJ2-7, with D unresolved. The germline V and J ends were trimmed by 7 bases and 5 bases, with 15 bases remaining between them. This CDR3 is built from 13 residues. Written as DNA, the CDR3 is TGTGCCAGCATCCGCGAGTACGGAGACGAGCAGTACTTC. It codes for CASIREYGDEQYF.

This clonotype showed up just a few times. The chain joins TRBV11-2 to TRBJ2-2; maybe TRBD1 (7 bases). V was pared by 3 bases and J by 6 bases, with 17 bases between. Germline lookup yields CDR1 SGHAT and CDR2 FQNNGV. This CDR3 has 16 amino acids. CDR3 in DNA: TGTGCCAGCAGCTTTTCCAGGGGGGTTCTCGCCGGGGAGCTGTTTTTT. Its translation is CASSFSRGVLAGELFF.

The chain links TRBV12-3 or TRBV12-4 to TRBJ1-2; D is perhaps TRBD1 (6 bases). The germline V and J ends were trimmed by 3 bases and 0 bases, with 8 bases remaining between them. CDR3 length: 14 amino acids. The CDR3 coding sequence is TGTGCCAGCAGTTTGGGACATACTAACTATGGCTACACCTTC. This translates into CASSLGHTNYGYTF.

This clonotype occurred a few times. The V gene is TRBV27, the J gene TRBJ1-5; D remains ambiguous. Germline-derived CDR1 and CDR2 are MNHEY and SMNVEV (reference sequence). Trimming cost V 2 bases and J 0 bases, with 8 bases left between them. The CDR3 is 15 amino acids. CDR3 bases: TGTGCCAGCAGTTTAAAGATTAATAGCAATCAGCCCCAGCATTTT. Protein product: CASSLKINSNQPQHF.